The 32 T cell receptor beta chains below were found in one sample sequenced in a study of cytomegalovirus exposure and HLA in healthy donors. TCRdb's table, derived via immunoSEQ multiplex PCR, lists solely in-frame clones and lacks some. There are about 98,000 clones in the sample; about 90% occur only once, and around 6.3% lies in the top ten. The specimen was PBMCs. The receptors stem from a man between 18 and 29 years old in good health and CMV-seropositive.

The chain couples TRBV7-3 to TRBJ2-2, with 8 bases fitting TRBD2. The CDR3 length is 16 residues. CDR1 SGHTA and CDR2 FQGTGA come from the germline V gene. With 5 bases clipped from V and 5 bases from J, the junction kept 10 bases outside the gene matches. CDR3 amino acids: CASSPYSGLETGELFF. CDR3 DNA: TGTGCCAGCAGCCCCTACTCGGGACTAGAGACCGGGGAGCTGTTTTTT.

V is TRBV11-2 and J is TRBJ2-7; D may be TRBD1 (5 bases). The CDR3 is 15 residues long. From germline, CDR1 is SGHAT and CDR2 FQNNGV. Deletions cut 1 base from V and 2 bases from J, with 12 bases between. CDR3 sequence reads: CASSLVPQGAYEQYF. Written as DNA, the CDR3 is TGTGCCAGCAGCTTAGTCCCCCAGGGTGCCTACGAGCAGTACTTC.

This clone was recorded only once. This likely came from a read error, as a far larger clone is one base away. The chain employs TRBV6-4 and TRBJ2-2; D is unclear. Per the germline V gene, CDR1 is MRHNA and CDR2 is SNTAGT. V was trimmed by 0 bases and J by 5 bases, leaving 4 bases between them. The CDR3 runs 13 residues. The CDR3 spells CASSDSATGELFF. CDR3 bases: TGTGCCAGCAGTGACTCGGCTACCGGGGAGCTGTTTTTT.

The V gene is TRBV5-5, the J gene TRBJ2-3; 7 positions agree with TRBD2. V shed 5 bases and J 4 bases; nucleotides not matched to a gene: 1. Germline V CDR1 and CDR2: SGHKS, YYEKEE (reference sequence). The length of the CDR3 is 12 residues. In DNA, the CDR3 is TGTGCCAGCAGAACTAGCGCAGATACGCAGTATTTT. Translated: CASRTSADTQYF.

This chain joins TRBV7-2 and TRBJ2-3, with 7 nucleotides matching TRBD2. The trim removed 2 bases at V and 0 bases at J, leaving 2 bases unmatched. The CDR3 totals 15 residues. CDR1 SGHTA and CDR2 FQGNSA come from the germline V gene. This CDR3 is CASSLQRGSTDTQYF. CDR3 coding DNA: TGTGCCAGCAGCTTACAGCGGGGTAGCACAGATACGCAGTATTTT.

This sequence joins TRBV4-3 and TRBJ2-3, with a possible D match to TRBD2 (5 bases). CDR1 and CDR2 (germline): LGHNA, YSLEER. The CDR3 runs 16 residues. V was pared by 0 bases and J by 4 bases, with 14 bases between. CDR3 amino acids: CASSQDGRAGPDTQYF. Written as DNA, the CDR3 is TGCGCCAGCAGCCAAGATGGGCGGGCAGGTCCAGATACGCAGTATTTT.

The V call is TRBV2, the J call TRBJ2-7, with D maybe TRBD2 (5 bases). The germline V and J ends were trimmed by 8 bases and 3 bases, with 11 bases remaining between them. CDR1 and CDR2 (germline): SNHLY, FYNNEI. This CDR3 contains 12 residues. In nucleotides, the CDR3 is TGTGCCAGCTGGGCCGGGGTCTACGAGCAGTACTTC. It yields the protein CASWAGVYEQYF.

This chain uses TRBV7-2 with TRBJ2-2; no clear D gene. V was trimmed by 2 bases and J by 1 base, leaving 2 bases between them. This CDR3 is built from 13 residues. Germline V gives CDR1 SGHTA, CDR2 FQGNSA. The DNA of the CDR3 is TGTGCCAGCAGCTTACTGAACACCGGGGAGCTGTTTTTT. Amino acid sequence: CASSLLNTGELFF.

The J gene is TRBJ1-4, the V gene TRBV29-1, with a weak D call TRBD1 (5 bases). The V and J ends lost 7 bases and 6 bases respectively, with 12 bases between them. Germline V gene data show CDR1 as SQVTM and CDR2 as ANQGSEA. CDR3 length: 12 amino acids. The CDR3 bases are TGCAGCGCCGGACAAGTGCATGAAAAACTGTTTTTT. It yields the protein CSAGQVHEKLFF.

This chain uses TRBV29-1 with TRBJ2-1; a weak D match, TRBD2 (5 bases). The germline V gene has CDR1 SQVTM and CDR2 ANQGSEA. Trimming left V 3 bases short and J 3 bases short, with 12 bases between. CDR3 length: 14 residues. The CDR3 DNA follows: TGCAGCGTTGATTTCGGGATGAGCTACAATGAGCAGTTCTTC. This gives the protein CSVDFGMSYNEQFF.

This rearrangement joins TRBV5-4 to TRBJ2-3; 11 positions agree with TRBD2. The CDR3 is 17 amino acids. V lost 2 bases, J lost 5 bases, and 10 bases stayed unmatched. Germline assignment: CDR1 SGHNT and CDR2 YYREEE (reference sequence). Here the CDR3 DNA reads TGTGCCAGCAGCTTTTTAGCGGGAGGGTCAGGTAAAGATACGCAGTATTTT. Translation gives CASSFLAGGSGKDTQYF.

V gene TRBV2 combines with J gene TRBJ2-3; TRBD1 matches 7 bases. Germline CDR1 and CDR2: SNHLY and FYNNEI. Trimming took 6 bases from V and 2 from J; bases not matched to a gene: 8. This CDR3 contains 15 residues. CDR3 DNA: TGTGCCAGCAGCATAAGACAGGGTTCCACAGATACGCAGTATTTT. This sequence encodes CASSIRQGSTDTQYF.

This chain joins TRBV27 and TRBJ2-7; possibly TRBD1 for D (5 bases). Trimming removed 2 bases at V and 0 bases at J, with 8 bases between. CDR1 and CDR2 (germline): MNHEY, SMNVEV (reference sequence). This CDR3 is built from 14 residues. The CDR3, as DNA: TGTGCCAGCAGTTTAACAGGATACTCCTACGAGCAGTACTTC. This sequence encodes CASSLTGYSYEQYF.

This clone is a singleton in its sample. This sequence joins TRBV18 and TRBJ1-5, with 7 bases matching TRBD1. Germline trimming cut 0 bases from V and 5 bases from J; bases unmatched to any gene: 4. The CDR3 extends over 15 amino acids. CDR1 and CDR2 from the germline V gene are KGHSH and LQKENI. DNA for the CDR3: TGTGCCAGCTCACCACCCGACAGGGTAGATCAGCCCCAGCATTTT. Its translation is CASSPPDRVDQPQHF.

In its sample, this clone was seen a few times. V is TRBV7-2 and J is TRBJ2-7; possibly TRBD2 for D (6 bases). The CDR3 has 13 residues. Germline values: CDR1 SGHTA, CDR2 FQGNSA. Trimming took off 5 bases at V and 3 bases at J, with 11 bases between the two ends. CDR3 nucleotide sequence: TGTGCCAGCAGCCCGACTAGTTTCTACGAGCAGTACTTC. It codes for CASSPTSFYEQYF.

This CDR3 reads CASRLSGNYGYTF. The CDR3 bases are TGTGCCAGCAGGCTATCAGGGAACTATGGCTACACCTTC. The V and J genes are TRBV6-5 and TRBJ1-2, with D perhaps TRBD1 (5 bases). Germline CDR1 and CDR2: MNHEY and SVGAGI. The V end lost 6 bases, the J end lost 2 bases, and 10 bases lay between the germline ends. This CDR3 has 13 residues.

This clone occurred once. This chain joins TRBV7-9 and TRBJ1-2, with TRBD1 identical over 12 bases. This CDR3 has 17 residues. Germline CDR1 reads SEHNR; CDR2 reads FQNEAQ (reference sequence). After removal of 4 bases from V and 6 bases from J, the junction contained 12 bases not matched to a gene. CDR3 nucleotides: TGTGCCAGCAGCTCCTTACCGGGACAGGGGGCGGTTAATGGCTACACCTTC. Its translation is CASSSLPGQGAVNGYTF. Variable domain in full (rest from reference TRBV7-9 and TRBJ1-2): DTGVSQNPRHKITKRGQNVTFRCDPISEHNRLYWYRQTLGQGPEFLTYFQNEAQLEKSRLLSDRFSAERPKGSFSTLEIQRTEQGDSAMYLCASSSLPGQGAVNGYTFGSGTRLTVV.

The chain is built from TRBV7-2 and TRBJ2-5; the match to TRBD2 covers 9 bases. This CDR3 has 16 residues. Losses at the gene ends were 1 base for V and 1 base for J; bases not matched to a gene: 4. Germline CDR1 reads SGHTA; CDR2 reads FQGNSA. The CDR3 here is CASSLVASGIQETQYF. CDR3 in DNA: TGTGCCAGCAGCTTAGTGGCTAGCGGGATCCAAGAGACCCAGTACTTC.

V gene TRBV6-6 combines with J gene TRBJ2-7; D perhaps matches TRBD1 (6 bases). CDR3 length: 15 amino acids. Trimming took off 8 bases at V and 4 bases at J, with 21 bases between the two ends. Germline V gene data show CDR1 as MNHNY and CDR2 as SVGAGI (reference sequence). The CDR3 protein is CASGQSGAGAYEQYF. DNA for the CDR3: TGTGCCAGCGGGCAGAGTGGTGCAGGGGCGTACGAGCAGTACTTC.

The rearrangement joins TRBV14 to TRBJ1-1; D unresolved. Germline CDR1 is SGHDN and CDR2 is FVKESK. V shed 1 base and J shed 3 bases, with 18 bases lying between them. The CDR3 contains 17 residues. The CDR3 region is CASSQGLGSPRDTEAFF. CDR3 DNA sequence: TGTGCCAGCAGCCAAGGCCTCGGATCCCCGAGGGACACTGAAGCTTTCTTT.

The chain uses TRBV14 and TRBJ2-7; 9 nucleotides align to TRBD1. The CDR3 extends over 15 amino acids. V was clipped by 4 bases and J by 2 bases; unmatched bases: 6. Per the germline V gene, CDR1 is SGHDN and CDR2 is FVKESK. The CDR3 coding sequence is TGTGCCAGCAGCCGACCGGGACAGGGACCCTACGAGCAGTACTTC. Translation: CASSRPGQGPYEQYF.

The chain links TRBV2 to TRBJ1-1, with 7 bases that match TRBD1. J lost 4 bases, V lost 1 base, and 3 bases had no gene match. The CDR3 extends over 14 amino acids. CDR1 and CDR2 from the germline V gene are SNHLY and FYNNEI. The DNA of the CDR3 is TGTGCCAGCAGTGAAGGGACAGGAGGCACTGAAGCTTTCTTT. Amino acid sequence: CASSEGTGGTEAFF.

The chain combines TRBV7-2 with TRBJ1-1; TRBD1 agrees at 7 bases. This CDR3 has 15 amino acids. Trimming at V came to 5 bases and at J to 1 base, leaving 7 bases not matched to a gene. Germline-derived CDR1 and CDR2 are SGHTA and FQGNSA. For the CDR3, the DNA is TGTGCCAGCAGCCCAGGGGGAAACCAGAACACTGAAGCTTTCTTT. Residues: CASSPGGNQNTEAFF.

The rearrangement joins TRBV19 to TRBJ1-1; D unclear. The CDR3 length is 13 residues. Trimming left V 2 bases short and J 0 bases short, with 4 bases between. The germline V gene has CDR1 LNHDA and CDR2 SQIVND (reference sequence). CDR3 loop: CASSIQMNTEAFF. CDR3 sequence (DNA): TGTGCCAGTAGTATACAAATGAACACTGAAGCTTTCTTT.

The rearrangement joins TRBV5-5 to TRBJ2-5; the D is unclear. Germline values: CDR1 SGHKS, CDR2 YYEKEE (reference sequence). Between the trimmed V and J ends, which lost 0 bases and 2 bases, there was a span of 5 bases. The CDR3 loop spans 13 amino acids. The CDR3 loop reads CASSLDQQETQYF. DNA for the CDR3: TGTGCCAGCAGCTTGGATCAGCAAGAGACCCAGTACTTC.

V is TRBV7-2 and J is TRBJ2-7, with 7 nucleotides matching TRBD1. The germline V gene encodes CDR1 SGHTA and CDR2 FQGNSA. CDR3 size: 16 residues. V shed 8 bases and J 3 bases; nucleotides not matched to a gene: 16. The CDR3 region is CASGSRKLTGYYEQYF. The CDR3 nucleotides read TGTGCCAGCGGCTCCCGCAAGTTGACAGGGTACTACGAGCAGTACTTC.

This sequence joins TRBV7-2 and TRBJ2-2; 13 bases fit TRBD2. The CDR3 is 15 amino acids. Trimming cost V 6 bases and J 7 bases; bases outside gene matches: 5. Germline CDR1 is SGHTA and CDR2 is FQGNSA. The chain's CDR3 is CASSWTSGGGGELFF. The CDR3 DNA reads TGTGCCAGCAGTTGGACTAGCGGGGGAGGCGGGGAGCTGTTTTTT.

This chain joins TRBV6-5 and TRBJ2-7; no definite D call. Trimming removed 2 bases from V and 3 bases from J, with 8 bases in between. CDR1 MNHEY and CDR2 SVGAGI come from the germline V gene. The CDR3 extends over 13 amino acids. This chain's CDR3 is CASSYLPGYEQYF. CDR3 nucleotide sequence: TGTGCCAGCAGTTACCTTCCAGGCTACGAGCAGTACTTC.

V is TRBV2 and J is TRBJ2-3; D is possibly TRBD2 (6 bases). The CDR3 runs to 16 residues. Germline CDR1 reads SNHLY; CDR2 reads FYNNEI. Trimming shortened V by 1 base and J by 6 bases, and 17 bases separated the two germline ends. CDR3 sequence (DNA): TGTGCCAGCAGTGAAGTGGCTAGCGCCCACGGGGATACGCAGTATTTT. Amino acids: CASSEVASAHGDTQYF.

The gene calls are TRBV11-2 and TRBJ2-1; TRBD2 matches at 11 bases. The V gene end was trimmed by 5 bases and the J gene end by 4 bases; junction bases not matched to a gene: 4. The germline gives CDR1 SGHAT, CDR2 FQNNGV. The CDR3 loop spans 15 amino acids. This CDR3 is CASSNSGGAYNEQFF. CDR3 bases: TGTGCCAGCAGCAATAGCGGGGGGGCGTACAATGAGCAGTTCTTC.

This chain connects TRBV7-2 to TRBJ2-7; TRBD2 matches 14 bases. The CDR3 is 17 amino acids. J gave up 3 bases and V 5 bases, and 9 bases lay outside the gene matches. The V gene's germline CDR1 is SGHTA and CDR2 FQGNSA. In DNA, the CDR3 is TGTGCCAGCAGCATGGGACTAGCGGGAGAGGTTTTCTACGAGCAGTACTTC. It translates to CASSMGLAGEVFYEQYF.

The gene calls are TRBV18 and TRBJ2-3, with 12 bases matching TRBD2. Germline V gene data show CDR1 as KGHSH and CDR2 as LQKENI. This CDR3 comprises 16 residues. V trimming: 2 bases; J trimming: 0 bases; junction bases outside the gene matches: 0. The CDR3 DNA is TGTGCCAGCTCACCAGGACTAGCGGGGAGCACAGATACGCAGTATTTT. This sequence encodes CASSPGLAGSTDTQYF. Using reference TRBV18 and TRBJ2-3 for the parts outside the CDR3, the full variable domain is NAGVMQNPRHLVRRRGQEARLRCSPMKGHSHVYWYRQLPEEGLKFMVYLQKENIIDESGMPKERFSAEFPKEGPSILRIQQVVRGDSAAYFCASSPGLAGSTDTQYFGPGTRLTVL.